This TCR beta chain originates from a study of blood T cell repertoires in COVID-19. This CDR3 has 18 amino acids. With 4 bases removed from V and 4 bases from J, the gap between germline ends came to 23 bases. CDR1 and CDR2 (germline): KGHDR, SFDVKD. As handled by the study authors: Counts of nucleated cells, estimated from reference gene primer amplification, were obtained. The assay was immunoSEQ multiplex PCR, and TCRdb's table has in-frame clones only and misses some. The DNA was the basis for D and trimming; V, J and clone size are from that table. This sample yields 250,000 to 400,000 clones, of which approximately 88% are seen a single time; 1.5% to 2% belongs to the top ten. One Seattle source followed patients from active infection through their disease course.

The chain is built from TRBV24-1 and TRBJ2-3; no definite D call. The source material was peripheral blood. The source is a woman younger than 45 with COVID-19, enrolled during active disease. The CDR3 loop reads CATSDPAAVGRRADTQYF. In nucleotides, the CDR3 is TGTGCCACCAGTGACCCTGCCGCCGTCGGTCGCCGGGCAGATACGCAGTATTTT.